Following are 26 T cell receptor beta chains from one sample sequenced in a study of identical twins. TCRdb independently ran MiXCR on the 5' RACE reads; one entry per CDR3 protein. The sample lists a few hundred thousand distinct CDR3 sequences, about 15% occurring once. These sequences were also reported in another study, on yellow fever vaccine responses in identical twins.

Sequencing input: CD4+ T cells sorted from blood. Receptor source: a woman aged 18-35 years in good health.

The chain is built from TRBV11-2 and TRBJ2-7; 8 bases line up with TRBD2. The CDR3 spans 17 residues. The V gene's germline CDR1 is SGHAT and CDR2 FQNNGV. Trimming cost V 0 bases and J 7 bases; bases outside gene matches: 14. The CDR3 DNA follows: TGTGCCAGCAGCTTAGACCGGACAATGGCGGGAGGAGGGGAGCAGTACTTC. Amino acids: CASSLDRTMAGGGEQYF.

This clonotype showed up just a few times. This rearrangement joins TRBV24-1 to TRBJ1-2; 7 bases are a match to TRBD1. The CDR3 totals 15 residues. CDR1 and CDR2 (germline): KGHDR, SFDVKD. Trimming cost V 2 bases and J 3 bases; bases outside gene matches: 5. CDR3 in DNA: TGTGCCACCAGTGATTCACAGGGGAGCGACTATGGCTACACCTTC. Protein: CATSDSQGSDYGYTF.

This chain connects TRBV5-1 to TRBJ1-4, with D possibly matching TRBD1 (6 bases). Between the trimmed V and J ends, which lost 2 bases and 0 bases, there was a span of 11 bases. Germline V CDR1 and CDR2: SGHRS, YFSETQ. The CDR3 is 16 amino acids. Written as DNA, the CDR3 is TGCGCCAGCAGCTTCCTCGGACAGCCAACTAATGAAAAACTGTTTTTT. It specifies CASSFLGQPTNEKLFF.

In its sample, this clonotype was seen a few times. J is TRBJ1-1 and V is TRBV3-1; D is ambiguous. CDR3 size: 15 residues. With 1 base removed from V and 1 base from J, the gap between germline ends came to 10 bases. Per the germline V gene, CDR1 is LGHDT and CDR2 is YNNKEL (reference sequence). CDR3 coding DNA: TGTGCCAGCAGCCAAGGGCAACTGAAGAACACTGAAGCTTTCTTT. It yields the protein CASSQGQLKNTEAFF.

V usage is TRBV4-1 and J usage is TRBJ2-2; the D is unclear. The CDR3 spans 15 residues. Germline CDR1 reads MGHRA; CDR2 reads YSYEKL. Between the trimmed V and J ends, which lost 0 bases and 0 bases, there was a span of 5 bases. Here the CDR3 DNA reads TGCGCCAGCAGCCAAGACCCCGCGAACACCGGGGAGCTGTTTTTT. Its translation is CASSQDPANTGELFF.

A few counts support this clonotype. The chain carries TRBV20-1 and TRBJ2-1; 7 bases map to TRBD1. The CDR3 runs to 13 residues. The ends lost 7 bases at V and 4 bases at J; junction bases unmatched: 7. CDR1 is DFQATT, CDR2 SNEGSKA, per germline (reference sequence). The CDR3 here is CSVVPGQYNEQFF. CDR3 DNA sequence: TGCAGTGTAGTACCGGGACAGTACAATGAGCAGTTCTTC.

The V and J genes are TRBV10-3 and TRBJ2-2, with D uncertain. In germline, CDR1 is ENHRY, CDR2 SYGVKD. The length of the CDR3 is 14 residues. The ends were cut back, 3 bases at V and 8 bases at J, with 13 bases in the middle. The CDR3 here is CAISDNSRLGELFF. As DNA, the CDR3 is TGTGCCATCAGTGACAACAGCAGGCTAGGGGAGCTGTTTTTT.

This clonotype occurred a few times. This chain uses TRBV12-3 or TRBV12-4 with TRBJ1-5; D call uncertain. Trimming took off 5 bases at V and 3 bases at J, with 14 bases between the two ends. This CDR3 spans 15 amino acids. As DNA, the CDR3 is TGTGCCAGCAGTAAGACCCGAGGAGACAATCAGCCCCAGCATTTT. This gives the protein CASSKTRGDNQPQHF.

In its sample, this clonotype was seen a few times. V and J are TRBV12-3 or TRBV12-4 and TRBJ2-1; 8 positions match TRBD2. The V and J ends lost 2 bases and 2 bases, in that order; junction bases with no gene match: 5. The CDR3 is made up of 16 amino acids. The CDR3 DNA follows: TGTGCCAGCAGTTTAAGGGAACTAGCGGCCTACAATGAGCAGTTCTTC. It specifies CASSLRELAAYNEQFF.

The V gene is TRBV3-1, the J gene TRBJ2-5; D may be TRBD2 (6 bases). The germline V gene encodes CDR1 LGHDT and CDR2 YNNKEL (reference sequence). The CDR3 length is 17 residues. Trimming stripped 5 bases from V and 1 base from J, with 20 bases between. In DNA form, the CDR3 reads TGTGCCAGCAGCTACCTTACAGGAAACGGGGGCCAAGAGACCCAGTACTTC. The encoded protein is CASSYLTGNGGQETQYF.

Only a few counts were recorded for this clonotype. The chain is built from TRBV20-1 and TRBJ2-7, with D maybe TRBD2 (6 bases). V was trimmed by 6 bases and J by 4 bases, leaving 13 bases between them. This CDR3 region has 12 residues. The V gene's germline CDR1 is DFQATT and CDR2 SNEGSKA (reference sequence). As DNA, the CDR3 is TGCAGTGCAAAAGCAGGGAGGTACGAGCAGTACGTC. Residues: CSAKAGRYEQYV.

The CDR3 DNA is TGTGCCAGCAGCGTACTAGGAGGGCTAGCGGGAGTAGATACGCAGTATTTT. It codes for CASSVLGGLAGVDTQYF. The V and J genes are TRBV9 and TRBJ2-3; 10 bases align to TRBD2. Losses at the gene ends were 1 base for V and 5 bases for J; bases not matched to a gene: 10. CDR1 and CDR2 (germline): SGDLS, YYNGEE. This CDR3 contains 17 residues.

DNA of the CDR3: TGCAGTGCTAGCGACAAGACTAATCTCGGTGAGCAGTTCTTC. This sequence encodes CSASDKTNLGEQFF. This chain joins TRBV20-1 and TRBJ2-1; the D gene is possibly TRBD2 (5 bases). V gave up 3 bases and J gave up 9 bases, with 18 bases separating them. Germline CDR1 and CDR2: DFQATT and SNEGSKA (reference sequence). The CDR3 is 14 amino acids.

In this sample, this clonotype turned up a few times. The chain carries TRBV12-3 or TRBV12-4 and TRBJ1-2; 7 bases match TRBD1. Trimming cost V 7 bases and J 4 bases; bases outside gene matches: 6. The length of the CDR3 is 13 residues. The CDR3 reads CASTFRGGYGYTF. CDR3 DNA: TGTGCCAGCACCTTCAGGGGGGGCTATGGCTACACCTTC.

The table lists this clonotype with a few counts. The chain carries TRBV6-1 and TRBJ2-1; D remains unclear. This CDR3 spans 14 amino acids. V was shortened by 4 bases and J by 3 bases, with 10 bases between the two germline ends. Germline V gene sequence: CDR1 MNHNS, CDR2 SASEGT. The CDR3 spells CASSGLTDYNEQFF. The DNA of the CDR3 is TGTGCCAGCAGTGGTTTAACAGACTACAATGAGCAGTTCTTC.

This clonotype was counted a few times. The V and J genes are TRBV20-1 and TRBJ2-7; 7 bases map to TRBD2. V was pared by 3 bases and J by 4 bases, with 6 bases of the junction left unmatched. CDR1 is DFQATT, CDR2 SNEGSKA, per germline (reference sequence). The CDR3 is 13 amino acids. In DNA form, the CDR3 reads TGCAGTGCTAGGATGGCGGGAGTATACGAGCAGTACTTC. Translation: CSARMAGVYEQYF.

This clonotype has a handful of counts. The chain links TRBV12-3 or TRBV12-4 to TRBJ1-1; 8 nucleotides line up with TRBD1. The CDR3 contains 13 residues. The V segment lost 6 bases and the J segment 4 bases; nucleotides outside the gene matches: 4. The CDR3 DNA is TGTGCCAGCAGAGATGACAGGGGCACTGAAGCTTTCTTT. Protein product: CASRDDRGTEAFF.

The chain joins TRBV29-1 to TRBJ2-1; 9 nucleotides match TRBD1. This CDR3 comprises 14 residues. In germline, CDR1 is SQVTM, CDR2 ANQGSEA. J lost 7 bases, V lost 1 base, and 5 bases had no gene match. CDR3 region: CSVEVQGARNEQFF. Here the CDR3 DNA reads TGCAGCGTTGAAGTACAGGGGGCGCGAAATGAGCAGTTCTTC.

The chain employs TRBV18 and TRBJ2-5; 10 bases align to TRBD2. Germline assignment: CDR1 KGHSH and CDR2 LQKENI. The CDR3 totals 14 residues. Trimming removed 3 bases from V and 6 bases from J; junction bases left unmatched: 4. The CDR3 DNA reads TGTGCCAGCTCACCCACTAGCGGGATCAAGACCCAGTACTTC. It is translated as CASSPTSGIKTQYF. The whole variable domain, remainder taken from reference TRBV18 and TRBJ2-5, is NAGVMQNPRHLVRRRGQEARLRCSPMKGHSHVYWYRQLPEEGLKFMVYLQKENIIDESGMPKERFSAEFPKEGPSILRIQQVVRGDSAAYFCASSPTSGIKTQYFGPGTRLLVL.

The J gene is TRBJ2-1, the V gene TRBV4-1; a weak D match, TRBD2 (6 bases). The V end lost 0 bases, the J end lost 0 bases, and 9 bases lay between the germline ends. CDR1 and CDR2 from the germline V gene are MGHRA and YSYEKL. The CDR3 is 16 amino acids. The CDR3 reads CASSQDIAASYNEQFF. In DNA form, the CDR3 reads TGCGCCAGCAGCCAAGATATAGCGGCCTCCTACAATGAGCAGTTCTTC.

This clonotype was seen a few times. The chain carries TRBV20-1 and TRBJ2-3; 9 bases are shared with TRBD1. The J segment lost 6 bases and the V segment lost 2 bases, leaving 18 bases of the junction unmatched. The germline CDR1 and CDR2 sequences are DFQATT and SNEGSKA (reference sequence). There are 18 residues in the CDR3. The CDR3 reads CSARNPAPGTGNMDTQYF. CDR3 nucleotides: TGCAGTGCTAGAAACCCCGCCCCCGGGACAGGGAATATGGATACGCAGTATTTT.

This clonotype was recorded a few times. V and J are TRBV12-3 or TRBV12-4 and TRBJ1-1, with 8 bases matching TRBD1. J lost 1 base, V lost 5 bases, and 6 bases had no gene match. This CDR3 spans 15 amino acids. The CDR3 reads CASSPSTGGNTEAFF. CDR3 nucleotides: TGTGCCAGCAGTCCTTCAACAGGGGGGAACACTGAAGCTTTCTTT.

The chain couples TRBV7-9 to TRBJ2-1, with D perhaps matching TRBD1 (7 bases). CDR3 length: 15 amino acids. CDR1 is SEHNR and CDR2 is FQNEAQ in the germline V gene (reference sequence). V was pared by 4 bases and J by 9 bases, with 19 bases between. This CDR3 reads CASSYLRDRIGEQFF. The CDR3 nucleotides are TGTGCCAGCAGCTACTTGCGGGACAGAATCGGTGAGCAGTTCTTC.

This clonotype was observed a few times. The genes are TRBV18 and TRBJ2-7, with D tentatively TRBD2 (6 bases). Germline lookup yields CDR1 KGHSH and CDR2 LQKENI. The CDR3 consists of 12 residues. The V gene lost 3 bases and the J gene lost 7 bases, with 10 bases spanning the gap. CDR3 region: CASSPDGGEQYV. CDR3 DNA: TGTGCCAGCTCACCGGACGGGGGAGAGCAGTACGTC.

V is TRBV5-6 and J is TRBJ2-7, with TRBD2 matching over 11 bases. The germline gives CDR1 SGHDT, CDR2 YYEEEE. The CDR3 spans 17 residues. The junction had 11 bases not matched to a gene; V was cut back by 3 bases and J by 3 bases. In DNA form, the CDR3 reads TGTGCCAGCAGCTCGACCCCTTATAGCGGGGGGGTCTACGAGCAGTACGTC. Translation gives CASSSTPYSGGVYEQYV.

This clonotype was seen a handful of times. This sequence joins TRBV29-1 and TRBJ2-7, with 14 bases lining up with TRBD2. CDR1 and CDR2 from the germline V gene are SQVTM and ANQGSEA. With 6 bases clipped from V and 4 bases from J, the junction kept 2 bases outside the gene matches. This CDR3 contains 13 residues. The chain's CDR3 is CSVRLAGGYEQYF. The CDR3 DNA reads as TGCAGCGTAAGACTAGCGGGAGGGTACGAGCAGTACTTC.